The entry below gives a single T cell receptor beta chain sequence along with its context. Germline V gives CDR1 SGHRS, CDR2 YFSETQ. The trim removed 3 bases at V and 2 bases at J, leaving 7 bases unmatched. This CDR3 contains 16 residues. The sample belongs to a study of blood T cell repertoires in COVID-19. At the level of the study: Both acute and convalescent COVID-19 samples were obtained from the United States, Italy and Spain. Sources were T cells, B-cell-depleted T cells, or PBMCs; the material itself was cDNA or gDNA.

Sequenced by immunoSEQ multiplex PCR; TCRdb stores in-frame clones only, minus some. The sample has approximately 260,000 clones, roughly nine tenths seen once. V and J are TRBV5-1 and TRBJ2-3, with 9 bases fitting TRBD1. The TCR was taken from a man aged 45 to 65 with acute or convalescent COVID-19. Sequenced material: peripheral blood. CDR3 in amino acids: CASSSRDRDNTDTQYF. The DNA for the CDR3 is TGCGCCAGCAGCTCCCGGGACAGGGACAACACAGATACGCAGTATTTT.